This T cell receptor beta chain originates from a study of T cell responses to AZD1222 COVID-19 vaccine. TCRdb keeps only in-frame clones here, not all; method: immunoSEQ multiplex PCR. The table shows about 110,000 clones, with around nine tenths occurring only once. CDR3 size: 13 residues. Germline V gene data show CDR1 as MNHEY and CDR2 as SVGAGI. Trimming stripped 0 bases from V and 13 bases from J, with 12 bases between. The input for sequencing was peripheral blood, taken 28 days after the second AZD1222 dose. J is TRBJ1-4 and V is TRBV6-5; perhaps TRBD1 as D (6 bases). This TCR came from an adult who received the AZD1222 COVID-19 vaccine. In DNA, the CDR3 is TGTGCCAGCAGTTACTCCCGCAGGGGAGTACTGTTTTTT. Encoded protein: CASSYSRRGVLFF.